The TCR beta chain under discussion was sequenced for a study of blood T cell repertoires in COVID-19. The wider study: In each case, the material was cDNA or gDNA derived from T cells, B-cell-depleted T cells, or PBMCs.

A Seattle source enrolled patients during active infection and followed them longitudinally. Germline V gene sequence: CDR1 MNHEY, CDR2 SVGAGI. Trimming cost V 6 bases and J 6 bases; bases outside gene matches: 8. The CDR3 has 14 amino acids. Assay used: immunoSEQ multiplex PCR; TCRdb lists only in-frame clones, some missing. This table has 330,000 or so clones, 87% appearing once. The rearrangement joins TRBV6-5 to TRBJ2-3; 8 bases are a match to TRBD2. The sequencing sample was made of peripheral blood. The sequence came from a man younger than 45 with COVID-19, enrolled during active disease. The CDR3 loop is CASRKAGAVDTQYF. Written as DNA, the CDR3 is TGTGCCAGCAGGAAAGCGGGGGCGGTGGATACGCAGTATTTT.